Sequencing of this TCR beta chain was carried out in a study of blood T cell repertoires in COVID-19. Across the study: COVID-19 samples collected from the United States, Italy and Spain covered acute and convalescent phases. In each case, the material was cDNA or gDNA derived from T cells, B-cell-depleted T cells, or PBMCs.

In the original analysis: Using reference gene primer amplification, nucleated cell counts were estimated. Sequencing used immunoSEQ multiplex PCR; TCRdb keeps in-frame clones, though not all of them. The V and J calls and clone size are taken from that table; D and trimming were inferred from the DNA. The sample carries about 220,000 clones, roughly 84% recorded once. This receptor was identified in a woman older than 75 with acute or convalescent COVID-19. The specimen was peripheral blood.

CDR3 DNA: TGTGCCAGCAGCTCTGGCGGAGGGTTCTCCTACGAGCAGTACTTC. Translation: CASSSGGGFSYEQYF. The chain joins TRBV28 to TRBJ2-7, with TRBD2 as a possible D gene (6 bases). Germline CDR1 is MDHEN and CDR2 is SYDVKM. V was pared by 6 bases and J by 0 bases, with 15 bases between. The CDR3 covers 15 residues.